This TCR beta chain derives from a study of long-term antiretroviral therapy in people with HIV. As for the study in general: The study's earliest collections predate the 2015 immediate-ART recommendation by about a decade.

Study-level results: HIV repertoires had narrower CDR3 length ranges than controls.

CDR3 length: 13 residues. The germline V gene encodes CDR1 SNHLY and CDR2 FYNNEI. The ends lost 8 bases at V and 0 bases at J; junction bases unmatched: 1. Investigators performed immunoSEQ version v3.0 at survey level. The data were produced by immunoSEQ multiplex PCR, yet TCRdb's version contains in-frame clones alone and is incomplete. The data hold about 30,000 clones, with over 75% observed a single time. This clone appeared a few times. Its antigen is undetermined. The material sequenced was unsorted PBMCs, taken 3 years after starting antiretroviral therapy. The gene calls are TRBV2 and TRBJ2-1; TRBD1 matches 7 bases. The clonotype originates from a middle-aged man with HIV. The CDR3 DNA sequence: TGTGCCAGCGGACAGGTCTCCTACAATGAGCAGTTCTTC. This encodes CASGQVSYNEQFF. Full variable domain (outside the CDR3, taken from reference TRBV2 and TRBJ2-1): EPEVTQTPSHQVTQMGQEVILRCVPISNHLYFYWYRQILGQKVEFLVSFYNNEISEKSEIFDDQFSVERPDGSNFTLKIRSTKLEDSAMYFCASGQVSYNEQFFGPGTRLTVL.